The T cell receptor beta chain under discussion was sequenced for a study of blood T cells in healthy people across ages. Next came a second PCR, run for about 6 to 11 cycles, which used a sample-barcoded 5' primer along with a J-beta primer mix. Each of the cDNA molecules was tagged by a template-switch adaptor with 12 random nucleotides. TCRdb itself ran the 5' RACE reads through MiXCR, one entry per CDR3 protein. The table includes about 1.4 million distinct CDR3 sequences, approximately 59% detected once. Germline V CDR1 and CDR2: MGHRA, YSYEKL. Trimming pared 1 base from V and 0 bases from J, leaving 7 bases between. CDR3 size: 16 residues.

The genes are TRBV4-1 and TRBJ2-6, with D hard to call. The sequence derives from a young man in good health. The sequencing input was blood. CDR3 in amino acids: CASSQVGRSGANVLTF. The CDR3 DNA reads as TGCGCCAGCAGCCAAGTAGGACGCTCTGGGGCCAACGTCCTGACTTTC.